This T cell receptor beta chain was sequenced during a study of blood T cell repertoires in COVID-19. CDR1 is SNHLY and CDR2 is FYNNEI in the germline V gene. The CDR3 consists of 15 residues. Study processing details: Cell counts per sample came from amplifying reference gene primers. The repertoire was sequenced with immunoSEQ multiplex PCR; TCRdb's copy has only in-frame clones and lacks some. V and J calls plus clone size are reproduced from that table; the DNA served to infer D and trimming. Here the sample spans almost 300,000 clones, 85% to 90% being singletons. As for this clone: A junction end diverges from the germline sequence, so it may reflect a read error.

Sequenced sample: peripheral blood. The clonotype originates from a man in his 70s with acute or convalescent COVID-19. This chain connects TRBV2 to TRBJ1-5; 7 nucleotides match TRBD1. CDR3 DNA sequence: TGTGCCAGCAGTCTGGAGACAGGGAGCACTCAGCCCCAGCATTTT. This translates into CASSLETGSTQPQHF.